This passage covers 30 T cell receptor beta chains from one sample sequenced in a study of T cell responses to AZD1222 COVID-19 vaccine. Here immunoSEQ multiplex PCR was the method, and the copy in TCRdb shows in-frame clones only, minus some. The data show roughly 110,000 clones, with around nine tenths seen just once and about 20% held by the top ten. Material: peripheral blood, obtained on day 0 of AZD1222 vaccination. Source of these receptors: an adult in good health.

The chain uses TRBV12-3 or TRBV12-4 and TRBJ2-7; the D is unclear. The CDR3 consists of 12 residues. V dropped 5 bases and J dropped 4 bases, with 9 bases sitting between them. The CDR3 nucleotides are TGTGCCAGCAGTCCCGGGTTTTACGAGCAGTACTTC. As protein: CASSPGFYEQYF.

CDR3 amino acids: CASSFKQGENYGYTF. CDR3 bases: TGTGCCAGTAGTTTTAAACAGGGGGAGAACTATGGCTACACCTTC. This rearrangement joins TRBV19 to TRBJ1-2; 8 bases are shared with TRBD1. The CDR3 covers 15 residues. CDR1 and CDR2 from the germline V gene are LNHDA and SQIVND (reference sequence). Germline trimming cut 5 bases from V and 2 bases from J; bases unmatched to any gene: 7.

The chain is built from TRBV27 and TRBJ1-6, with D hard to call. The CDR3 length is 15 residues. V shed 6 bases and J shed 6 bases, with 15 bases lying between them. The germline gives CDR1 MNHEY, CDR2 SMNVEV (reference sequence). Written as DNA, the CDR3 is TGTGCCAGCAGAGAGGCCGCGGGGTTTAATTCACCCCTCCACTTT. It yields the protein CASREAAGFNSPLHF.

The V and J genes are TRBV20-1 and TRBJ2-7, with 7 bases matching TRBD2. The CDR3 has 14 amino acids. V gave up 3 bases and J gave up 3 bases; unmatched junction bases: 8. Germline CDR1 and CDR2: DFQATT and SNEGSKA (reference sequence). The CDR3, as DNA: TGCAGTGCTAGTCTGGGGGGGGTTTTCTACGAGCAGTACTTC. This translates into CSASLGGVFYEQYF.

V gene TRBV5-5 combines with J gene TRBJ2-1; 7 bases fit TRBD2. Looked up from germline, CDR1 is SGHKS and CDR2 is YYEKEE (reference sequence). V lost 4 bases, J lost 0 bases, and 7 bases stayed unmatched. The CDR3 extends over 16 amino acids. The CDR3 DNA is TGTGCCAGCAGCCCCTCCGGGGGGATCTCCTACAATGAGCAGTTCTTC. It specifies CASSPSGGISYNEQFF.

The V call is TRBV30, the J call TRBJ1-5; maybe TRBD1 (6 bases). Trimming took 1 base from V and 0 from J, leaving 10 bases between them. Germline CDR1 GTSNPN, CDR2 SVGIG (reference sequence). The CDR3 covers 15 residues. CDR3 coding DNA: TGTGCCTGGAGTGATGGACAGCCTAGCAATCAGCCCCAGCATTTT. Translating gives CAWSDGQPSNQPQHF.

The chain joins TRBV9 to TRBJ1-2, with 9 positions matching TRBD1. V shed 3 bases, J shed 5 bases, and the junction held 5 bases outside the gene matches. CDR1 SGDLS and CDR2 YYNGEE come from the germline V gene. CDR3 length equals 14 residues. The DNA of the CDR3 is TGTGCCAGCAGCGCCACCGGGACAGGGTATGGCTACACCTTC. Its translation: CASSATGTGYGYTF. Complete variable domain (other parts from reference TRBV9 and TRBJ1-2): DSGVTQTPKHLITATGQRVTLRCSPRSGDLSVYWYQQSLDQGLQFLIQYYNGEERAKGNILERFSAQQFPDLHSELNLSSLELGDSALYFCASSATGTGYGYTFGSGTRLTVV.

Notes on this clone: Other DNA sequences in this sample translate to the same CDR3. The chain is built from TRBV12-3 or TRBV12-4 and TRBJ2-7; D is undetermined. The CDR3 loop spans 13 amino acids. Trimming left V 1 base short and J 0 bases short, with 4 bases between. The CDR3 spells CASSLVSSYEQYF. CDR3 bases: TGTGCCAGCAGTTTAGTGAGCTCCTACGAGCAGTACTTC.

The rearrangement joins TRBV29-1 to TRBJ1-1; D might be TRBD1 (5 bases). With 5 bases removed from V and 4 bases from J, the gap between germline ends came to 14 bases. CDR1 and CDR2 from the germline V gene are SQVTM and ANQGSEA. The CDR3 consists of 13 residues. In DNA, the CDR3 is TGCAGCGTTTCCGCAGGGTGGGTCACTGAAGCTTTCTTT. Translation: CSVSAGWVTEAFF.

The genes are TRBV5-5 and TRBJ1-4; possible D gene TRBD1, 5 bases. The CDR3 loop spans 16 amino acids. Trimming removed 7 bases from V and 4 bases from J, with 20 bases in between. Germline-derived CDR1 and CDR2 are SGHKS and YYEKEE (reference sequence). This chain's CDR3 is CASRSRDGSDNEKLFF. In DNA form, the CDR3 reads TGTGCCAGCCGCTCCAGGGACGGTTCAGATAATGAAAAACTGTTTTTT.

This rearrangement joins TRBV3-1 (or the pseudogene TRBV3-2) to TRBJ1-5; perhaps TRBD1 as D (5 bases). V shed 4 bases and J shed 0 bases, with 25 bases lying between them. CDR1 is LGHDT and CDR2 is YNNKEL in the germline V gene (reference sequence). The CDR3 runs to 20 residues. CDR3: CASSPSTGAGNKGSNQPQHF. As DNA, the CDR3 is TGTGCCAGCAGCCCCTCGACCGGGGCGGGGAATAAGGGTAGCAATCAGCCCCAGCATTTT.

The J gene is TRBJ2-3, the V gene TRBV5-1; 7 bases fit TRBD1. CDR1 and CDR2 from the germline V gene are SGHRS and YFSETQ. The length of the CDR3 is 16 residues. V was clipped by 4 bases and J by 6 bases; unmatched bases: 14. The CDR3 nucleotides read TGCGCCAGCAGCCCACGACAGGGTCTCGCGCAGGATACGCAGTATTTT. This sequence encodes CASSPRQGLAQDTQYF.

By proportion, this clone is medium-sized. The rearrangement links TRBV6-5 to TRBJ2-2, with D possibly matching TRBD2 (6 bases). CDR3 length equals 13 residues. Germline values: CDR1 MNHEY, CDR2 SVGAGI. The V end lost 4 bases, the J end lost 3 bases, and 6 bases lay between the germline ends. For the CDR3, the DNA is TGTGCCAGCAGTTTAGCGGACACCGGGGAGCTGTTTTTT. Translation: CASSLADTGELFF.

The rearrangement joins TRBV4-3 to TRBJ1-4; TRBD1 matches 9 bases. The CDR3 sequence is 16 residues long. Trimming removed 1 base from V and 7 bases from J; junction bases left unmatched: 7. Germline CDR1 and CDR2: LGHNA and YSLEER. The CDR3 sequence: CASSQGYGTGIEKLFF. The DNA of the CDR3 is TGCGCCAGCAGCCAAGGTTATGGGACAGGGATTGAAAAACTGTTTTTT.

The rearrangement links TRBV27 to TRBJ2-7; 7 positions match TRBD1. J was trimmed by 5 bases and V by 2 bases; bases with no gene match: 9. Germline V lookup: CDR1 MNHEY, CDR2 SMNVEV (reference sequence). CDR3 length: 15 amino acids. The CDR3 loop reads CASSLEKGAKDEQYF. CDR3 in DNA: TGTGCCAGCAGTTTAGAGAAGGGGGCGAAGGACGAGCAGTACTTC.

The CDR3 sequence: CASSLGGTDRNEKLFF. The CDR3 DNA sequence: TGCGCCAGCAGCTTGGGGGGGACGGACCGTAATGAAAAACTGTTTTTT. The chain employs TRBV5-1 and TRBJ1-4; a weak D match, TRBD1 (5 bases). Deletions cut 0 bases from V and 4 bases from J, with 13 bases between. Germline values: CDR1 SGHRS, CDR2 YFSETQ. This CDR3 has 16 amino acids.

This clone has a handful of counts. The chain has TRBV5-1 and TRBJ1-3; weak D call: TRBD1 (5 bases). CDR1 and CDR2 (germline): SGHRS, YFSETQ. Trimming took off 3 bases at V and 3 bases at J, with 16 bases between the two ends. The CDR3 has 16 amino acids. The CDR3 DNA sequence: TGCGCCAGCAGCTCCCTTGGAGGAGGGGATGGAAACACCATATATTTT. As protein: CASSSLGGGDGNTIYF.

The chain carries TRBV7-9 and TRBJ2-4, with D possibly being TRBD2 (7 bases). CDR1 is SEHNR, CDR2 FQNEAQ, per germline (reference sequence). The V gene lost 5 bases and the J gene lost 7 bases, with 15 bases spanning the gap. The CDR3 length is 14 residues. DNA for the CDR3: TGTGCCAGCAGCCAAGGCCGGGGGGCGAACATTCAGTACTTC. Translating it yields CASSQGRGANIQYF.

The chain recombines TRBV2 with TRBJ1-1; no firm D call. Germline values: CDR1 SNHLY, CDR2 FYNNEI. CDR3 length: 12 residues. V was cut by 11 bases and J by 3 bases, with 13 bases left in between. The CDR3 sequence is CASRLGDTEAFF. The CDR3 bases are TGTGCCTCCCGCCTCGGAGACACTGAAGCTTTCTTT.

The gene calls are TRBV9 and TRBJ1-1, with unresolved D. This CDR3 is 15 amino acids long. The V gene's germline CDR1 is SGDLS and CDR2 YYNGEE. V gave up 0 bases and J gave up 4 bases, with 13 bases separating them. The DNA for the CDR3 is TGTGCCAGCAGCGTAGGTGGGCAGCTTGGCACTGAAGCTTTCTTT. This encodes CASSVGGQLGTEAFF.

The chain employs TRBV6-5 and TRBJ2-7; 10 bases align to TRBD2. Germline V gives CDR1 MNHEY, CDR2 SVGAGI. The length of the CDR3 is 14 residues. The trim removed 6 bases at V and 1 base at J, leaving 3 bases unmatched. The CDR3 DNA is TGTGCCAGCAGAGCTAGCGGGGGTTCCTACGAGCAGTACTTC. It yields the protein CASRASGGSYEQYF.

The chain employs TRBV19 and TRBJ2-7; either TRBD1 or TRBD2 may fit D (5 bases each). Germline V CDR1 and CDR2: LNHDA, SQIVND (reference sequence). Trimming left V 4 bases short and J 0 bases short, with 13 bases between. The CDR3 is 15 amino acids. The CDR3 bases are TGTGCCAGTAGTAAAGGGACCGACAGCTCCTACGAGCAGTACTTC. Its translation: CASSKGTDSSYEQYF.

The J gene is TRBJ2-7, the V gene TRBV7-7, with TRBD1 identical over 8 bases. The V gene's germline CDR1 is SSHAT and CDR2 FNYEAQ (reference sequence). CDR3 length: 18 residues. V lost 0 bases to trimming and J lost 2 bases; unmatched junction nucleotides: 12. CDR3 sequence reads: CASSLAPLGQGATYEQYF. For the CDR3, the DNA is TGTGCCAGCAGCTTAGCCCCCCTGGGGCAGGGGGCGACCTACGAGCAGTACTTC.

The J gene is TRBJ1-4, the V gene TRBV6-5; unclear D gene. Trimming took off 0 bases at V and 2 bases at J, with 7 bases between the two ends. CDR1 is MNHEY, CDR2 SVGAGI, per germline. This CDR3 comprises 15 residues. CDR3 bases: TGTGCCAGCAGTTACTCCGGGAGCACTAATGAAAAACTGTTTTTT. This encodes CASSYSGSTNEKLFF.

The chain couples TRBV7-2 to TRBJ2-7; 8 bases map to TRBD1. Germline CDR1 reads SGHTA; CDR2 reads FQGNSA. This CDR3 region has 14 residues. Trimming at V came to 5 bases and at J to 3 bases, leaving 6 bases not matched to a gene. Here the CDR3 reads CASSPGQGVYEQYF. As DNA, the CDR3 is TGTGCCAGCAGCCCCGGACAGGGAGTCTACGAGCAGTACTTC. Variable domain in full (rest from reference TRBV7-2 and TRBJ2-7): GAGVSQSPSNKVTEKGKDVELRCDPISGHTALYWYRQSLGQGLEFLIYFQGNSAPDKSGLPSDRFSAERTGGSVSTLTIQRTQQEDSAVYLCASSPGQGVYEQYFGPGTRLTVT.

The chain employs TRBV13 and TRBJ2-1; 10 bases line up with TRBD1. The CDR3 extends over 15 amino acids. The germline V gene encodes CDR1 PRHDT and CDR2 FYEKMQ (reference sequence). With V trimmed by 5 bases and J by 4 bases, 5 bases remained unmatched. The CDR3 protein is CASSTGDRGYNEQFF. The CDR3 DNA sequence: TGTGCCAGCAGCACTGGGGACAGGGGATACAATGAGCAGTTCTTC.

CDR3 sequence reads: CASTKARAGNYEQYF. The CDR3 DNA reads as TGCGCCAGCACCAAAGCGAGGGCGGGCAATTACGAGCAGTACTTC. The rearrangement links TRBV5-1 to TRBJ2-7, with D possibly being TRBD2 (5 bases). The length of the CDR3 is 15 residues. The germline gives CDR1 SGHRS, CDR2 YFSETQ. Trimming shortened V by 6 bases and J by 4 bases, and 20 bases separated the two germline ends. The full variable domain, completed using reference TRBV5-1 and TRBJ2-7, is KAGVTQTPRYLIKTRGQQVTLSCSPISGHRSVSWYQQTPGQGLQFLFEYFSETQRNKGNFPGRFSGRQFSNSRSEMNVSTLELGDSALYLCASTKARAGNYEQYFGPGTRLTVT.

This sequence joins TRBV3-1 (or the pseudogene TRBV3-2) and TRBJ1-1; possibly TRBD1 for D (6 bases). Trimming left V 4 bases short and J 1 base short, with 13 bases between. This CDR3 comprises 15 residues. The germline V gene has CDR1 LGHDT and CDR2 YNNKEL (reference sequence). The CDR3 region is CASSPQGGKNTEAFF. In DNA, the CDR3 is TGTGCCAGCAGCCCACAAGGGGGGAAGAACACTGAAGCTTTCTTT.

The rearrangement joins TRBV5-5 to TRBJ2-1, with a tentative D call TRBD1 (6 bases). CDR3 length: 12 amino acids. Germline V gene data show CDR1 as SGHKS and CDR2 as YYEKEE (reference sequence). V was clipped by 1 base and J by 10 bases, with 9 bases between them. The CDR3 nucleotides are TGTGCCAGCAGCTTGATCGACAGGGAGCAGTTCTTC. It translates to CASSLIDREQFF.

The chain is built from TRBV19 and TRBJ2-7; 9 nucleotides line up with TRBD2. The length of the CDR3 is 15 residues. The germline V gene encodes CDR1 LNHDA and CDR2 SQIVND (reference sequence). V was pared by 3 bases and J by 8 bases, with 11 bases of the junction left unmatched. The CDR3 nucleotides read TGTGCCAGTAGTATCCGACTAGCGGAAGACCATAAGCAGTACTTC. Its translation: CASSIRLAEDHKQYF.